These 14 T cell receptor beta chains came from one sample sequenced in a study of blood T cell repertoires in COVID-19. Sequencing was performed with immunoSEQ multiplex PCR; in TCRdb, only in-frame clones are kept and a portion is missing. Here the sample spans under 200,000 clones, 87% being singletons. Sequencing was done on a sample of peripheral blood. The receptors here all came from a man aged 40-55 years with active or convalescent COVID-19.

The chain couples TRBV11-1 to TRBJ2-1, with TRBD1 matching 10 bases. CDR3 length equals 16 residues. Germline V gene sequence: CDR1 SGHAT, CDR2 FQDESV (reference sequence). J gave up 3 bases and V 5 bases, and 7 bases lay outside the gene matches. For the CDR3, the DNA is TGTGCCAGCAGCCTAGTGGGACAGGGGTTCTACAATGAGCAGTTCTTC. Translating it yields CASSLVGQGFYNEQFF.

This chain joins TRBV6-5 and TRBJ2-3; D might be TRBD2 (6 bases). The CDR3 is 15 residues long. The germline V and J ends were trimmed by 4 bases and 3 bases, with 14 bases remaining between them. Germline CDR1 MNHEY, CDR2 SVGAGI. For the CDR3, the DNA is TGTGCCAGCAGTTTTGATAGCGGTAGAACAGATACGCAGTATTTT. Residues: CASSFDSGRTDTQYF.

The chain has TRBV13 and TRBJ1-1; the D gene is possibly TRBD1 (5 bases). The V gene lost 3 bases and the J gene lost 4 bases, with 9 bases spanning the gap. The CDR3 has 13 amino acids. CDR1 and CDR2 (germline): PRHDT, FYEKMQ (reference sequence). This CDR3 is CASSFLQGTEAFF. DNA of the CDR3: TGTGCCAGCAGCTTTCTCCAGGGCACTGAAGCTTTCTTT.

The CDR3 sequence is CASSQVSTTGRLVAPGYTF. CDR3 nucleotide sequence: TGTGCCAGCAGCCAAGTTAGTACGACAGGGCGTTTGGTTGCGCCCGGCTACACCTTC. This chain connects TRBV4-2 to TRBJ1-2; 7 bases agree with TRBD1. The CDR3 runs to 19 residues. Germline V gene lookup returns CDR1 LGHNA and CDR2 YNFKEQ. Trimming cost V 1 base and J 8 bases; bases outside gene matches: 22.

The chain recombines TRBV6-6 with TRBJ1-2, with D perhaps matching TRBD1 (6 bases). V was cut by 5 bases and J by 8 bases, with 15 bases left in between. This CDR3 is built from 13 residues. CDR1 is MNHNY and CDR2 is SVGAGI in the germline V gene (reference sequence). CDR3 DNA: TGTGCCAGCAGTCTCCTACAGGGTGGCGGCTACACCTTC. This encodes CASSLLQGGGYTF.

This chain connects TRBV27 to TRBJ2-1; the match to TRBD2 covers 14 bases. This CDR3 is built from 16 residues. The junction had 5 bases not matched to a gene; V was cut back by 3 bases and J by 7 bases. Germline CDR1 and CDR2: MNHEY and SMNVEV (reference sequence). The CDR3 sequence is CASSFSTSGGANEQFF. The CDR3 DNA follows: TGTGCCAGCAGTTTCTCGACTAGCGGGGGGGCGAATGAGCAGTTCTTC.

This chain links TRBV12-3 or TRBV12-4 with TRBJ2-2; TRBD2 might be the D (6 bases). The CDR3 runs 13 residues. V was trimmed by 7 bases and J by 6 bases, leaving 12 bases between them. DNA for the CDR3: TGTGCCAGCACCATGGGGGGAGCCGGGGAGCTGTTTTTT. It codes for CASTMGGAGELFF.

This CDR3 reads CASSTRDRLMNTEAFF. CDR3 sequence (DNA): TGTGCCAGTAGTACGCGGGACAGACTCATGAACACTGAAGCTTTCTTT. This chain uses TRBV19 with TRBJ1-1; 7 nucleotides align to TRBD1. Germline V lookup: CDR1 LNHDA, CDR2 SQIVND (reference sequence). The CDR3 length is 16 residues. The V segment lost 4 bases and the J segment 0 bases; nucleotides outside the gene matches: 8.

The rearrangement links TRBV11-2 to TRBJ2-7; 9 nucleotides align to TRBD1. Trimming cost V 3 bases and J 6 bases; bases outside gene matches: 6. The CDR3 totals 14 residues. Germline-derived CDR1 and CDR2 are SGHAT and FQNNGV. The CDR3 bases are TGTGCCAGCAGCTTTGGGACAGGGTTTTCCGAGCAGTACTTC. It codes for CASSFGTGFSEQYF.

This CDR3 is CASSLGDRIIKQYF. CDR3 DNA sequence: TGTGCCAGCAGCTTGGGAGACAGAATAATAAAGCAGTACTTC. This chain joins TRBV5-8 and TRBJ2-7, with a possible D match to TRBD1 (5 bases). Germline loops: CDR1 SGHTS, CDR2 YDEGEE. Trimming removed 0 bases at V and 8 bases at J, with 15 bases between. The CDR3 sequence is 14 residues long.

The chain is built from TRBV7-9 and TRBJ1-1, with 10 bases that match TRBD1. CDR1 and CDR2 from the germline V gene are SEHNR and FQNEAQ (reference sequence). The trim removed 5 bases at V and 5 bases at J, leaving 8 bases unmatched. The CDR3 consists of 15 residues. This CDR3 reads CASSPYGTGVTEAFF. The CDR3, as DNA: TGTGCCAGCAGCCCATACGGGACAGGGGTTACTGAAGCTTTCTTT.

This chain links TRBV7-6 with TRBJ2-7; a weak D match, TRBD1 (6 bases). Germline CDR1 reads SGHVS; CDR2 reads FNYEAQ. With 5 bases removed from V and 2 bases from J, the gap between germline ends came to 10 bases. The CDR3 spans 13 residues. CDR3 bases: TGTGCCAGCAGCCCGGACAGAACCTACGAGCAGTACTTC. Amino acids: CASSPDRTYEQYF.

This CDR3 is CASSYSELNTEAFF. Written as DNA, the CDR3 is TGTGCCAGCAGTTACTCAGAGTTGAACACTGAAGCTTTCTTT. The rearrangement joins TRBV6-5 to TRBJ1-1; D gene unclear. The germline V and J ends were trimmed by 0 bases and 0 bases, with 5 bases remaining between them. CDR1 is MNHEY and CDR2 is SVGAGI in the germline V gene. The CDR3 loop spans 14 amino acids.

V gene TRBV27 combines with J gene TRBJ1-1; D perhaps matches TRBD1 (5 bases). Trimming removed 2 bases from V and 6 bases from J, with 13 bases in between. Looked up from germline, CDR1 is MNHEY and CDR2 is SMNVEV (reference sequence). This CDR3 is 14 amino acids long. In DNA form, the CDR3 reads TGTGCCAGCAGTTTACTAGGGGAGGGTCCTGAAGCTTTCTTT. Encoded protein: CASSLLGEGPEAFF.